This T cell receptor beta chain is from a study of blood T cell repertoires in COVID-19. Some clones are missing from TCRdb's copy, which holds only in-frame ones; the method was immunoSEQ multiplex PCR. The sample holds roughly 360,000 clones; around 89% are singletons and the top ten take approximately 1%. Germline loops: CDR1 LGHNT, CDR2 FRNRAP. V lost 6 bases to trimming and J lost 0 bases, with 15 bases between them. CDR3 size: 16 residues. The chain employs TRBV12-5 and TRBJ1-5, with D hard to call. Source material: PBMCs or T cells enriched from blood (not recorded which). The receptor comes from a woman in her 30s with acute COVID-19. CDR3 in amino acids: CASGLPGDYSNQPQHF. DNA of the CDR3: TGTGCTAGTGGCCTCCCCGGGGATTATAGCAATCAGCCCCAGCATTTT.